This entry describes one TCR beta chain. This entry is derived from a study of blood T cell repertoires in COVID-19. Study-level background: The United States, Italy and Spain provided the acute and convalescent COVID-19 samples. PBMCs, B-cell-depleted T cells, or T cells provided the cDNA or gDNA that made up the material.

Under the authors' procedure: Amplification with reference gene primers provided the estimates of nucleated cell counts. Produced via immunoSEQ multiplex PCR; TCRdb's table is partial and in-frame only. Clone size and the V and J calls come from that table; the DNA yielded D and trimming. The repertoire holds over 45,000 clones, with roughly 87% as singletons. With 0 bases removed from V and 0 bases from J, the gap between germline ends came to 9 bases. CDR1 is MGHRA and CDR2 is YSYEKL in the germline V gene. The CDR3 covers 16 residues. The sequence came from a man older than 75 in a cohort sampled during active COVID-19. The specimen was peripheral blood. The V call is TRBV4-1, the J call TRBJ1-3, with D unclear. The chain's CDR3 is CASSQDRTYSGNTIYF. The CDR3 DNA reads TGCGCCAGCAGCCAAGATCGGACTTACTCTGGAAACACCATATATTTT.